Below, 28 T cell receptor beta chains from the same sample are listed, as sequenced in a study of PD-1 blockade in mismatch repair-deficient tumors (dated by TCRdb to between 2016 and 2019). The time point label, as the study defines it: peripheral blood 12 weeks after first pembrolizumab dose. Receptors were amplified or captured by the immunoSEQ multiplex PCR assay. What TCRdb holds here is the immuneACCESS table cut down to in-frame rearrangements. Part of the clones is not present; checked against another copy, under half of the missing clones reflect an unresolved V gene, and the others are unexplained. This sample lists around 25,000 clones; about 83% were detected once. The ten most abundant clones make up 20% of the sample. Sequenced here: peripheral blood, sampled 12 weeks after starting pembrolizumab. These receptors were collected from an adult with mismatch repair-deficient cancer.

The chain has TRBV6-1 and TRBJ2-2; D not certain. The CDR3 spans 13 residues. From germline, CDR1 is MNHNS and CDR2 SASEGT. V gave up 5 bases and J gave up 3 bases, with 7 bases separating them. CDR3 amino acids: CASSYQDTGELFF. The CDR3 DNA is TGTGCCAGCAGTTATCAGGACACCGGGGAGCTGTTTTTT.

The rearrangement links TRBV4-1 to TRBJ1-4; D not certain. The germline V gene encodes CDR1 MGHRA and CDR2 YSYEKL. The CDR3 loop spans 15 amino acids. V lost 0 bases and J lost 7, with 12 bases in between. The CDR3: CASSQDRRVAEKLFF. CDR3 coding DNA: TGCGCCAGCAGCCAAGATCGCCGGGTGGCTGAAAAACTGTTTTTT.

The chain combines TRBV23-1 with TRBJ2-7; D remains ambiguous. TRBV23-1 belongs to the ORF category, with a function that is uncertain. CDR3 length: 15 amino acids. The germline V and J ends were trimmed by 6 bases and 3 bases, with 18 bases remaining between them. For the CDR3, the DNA is TGCGCCAGCAGCCCGGGCTTGCGACCGATCTACGAGCAGTACTTC. As protein: CASSPGLRPIYEQYF.

The chain combines TRBV11-3 with TRBJ2-3; 9 bases agree with TRBD2. V dropped 3 bases and J dropped 6; count of bases not matched to a gene: 7. Germline values: CDR1 SGHNT, CDR2 YENEEA. The CDR3 contains 15 residues. The CDR3 DNA reads as TGTGCCAGCAGCTTCATTAGCGGGAGTAGGGATACGCAGTATTTT. Residues: CASSFISGSRDTQYF.

This clone was recorded once. CDR3 loop: CASSYTEGNTEAFF. CDR3 DNA: TGTGCCAGCAGTTATACAGAGGGGAACACTGAAGCTTTCTTT. The rearrangement uses TRBV6-5 and TRBJ1-1, with unresolved D. The CDR3 loop spans 14 amino acids. Germline assignment: CDR1 MNHEY and CDR2 SVGAGI. V was pared by 3 bases and J by 1 base, with 9 bases between.

V gene TRBV18 combines with J gene TRBJ2-5, with unresolved D. CDR1 is KGHSH and CDR2 is LQKENI in the germline V gene. V was clipped by 0 bases and J by 5 bases, with 7 bases between them. This CDR3 spans 13 amino acids. As DNA, the CDR3 is TGTGCCAGCTCACCACCTGGTTGGGAGACCCAGTACTTC. This translates into CASSPPGWETQYF.

This clone showed up just once. This chain's CDR3 is CASSQDQARGETQYF. For the CDR3, the DNA is TGTGCCAGCAGCCAAGATCAAGCTAGGGGGGAGACCCAGTACTTC. The gene calls are TRBV14 and TRBJ2-5, with TRBD1 as a possible D gene (6 bases). The CDR3 contains 15 residues. Trimming shortened V by 0 bases and J by 5 bases, and 13 bases separated the two germline ends. Germline V gene sequence: CDR1 SGHDN, CDR2 FVKESK.

This chain uses TRBV28 with TRBJ2-3, with 7 nucleotides matching TRBD2. This CDR3 is 15 amino acids long. The V segment lost 2 bases and the J segment 2 bases; nucleotides outside the gene matches: 4. CDR1 and CDR2 from the germline V gene are MDHEN and SYDVKM. The chain's CDR3 is CASSLKGLFTDTQYF. In DNA, the CDR3 is TGTGCCAGCAGTTTAAAGGGACTATTCACAGATACGCAGTATTTT.

This clone was seen just once. V and J are TRBV2 and TRBJ2-5, with D possibly matching TRBD1 (6 bases). The CDR3 runs 14 residues. The germline V gene has CDR1 SNHLY and CDR2 FYNNEI. Trimming shortened V by 4 bases and J by 1 base, and 10 bases separated the two germline ends. As DNA, the CDR3 is TGTGCCAGCAGTGTGTTACAGGGCCAAGAGACCCAGTACTTC. Protein sequence: CASSVLQGQETQYF.

The chain recombines TRBV4-2 with TRBJ2-7, with D maybe TRBD2 (5 bases). The CDR3 totals 15 residues. In germline, CDR1 is LGHNA, CDR2 YNFKEQ. V was shortened by 2 bases and J by 5 bases, with 16 bases between the two germline ends. The CDR3 is CASSQFFRGLDEQYF. The CDR3 coding sequence is TGTGCCAGCAGCCAATTCTTTCGAGGGTTGGACGAGCAGTACTTC.

The chain recombines TRBV7-6 with TRBJ2-7; D might be TRBD1 (5 bases). This CDR3 has 15 amino acids. Germline CDR1 and CDR2: SGHVS and FNYEAQ. The V and J ends lost 0 bases and 0 bases respectively, with 9 bases between them. The CDR3 coding sequence is TGTGCCAGCAGCTTAGCGATAGACAGCTCCTACGAGCAGTACTTC. Translated, it gives CASSLAIDSSYEQYF.

This rearrangement joins TRBV30 to TRBJ1-1; D is perhaps TRBD1 (5 bases). The CDR3 has 14 residues. CDR1 is GTSNPN, CDR2 SVGIG, per germline (reference sequence). Trimming took 2 bases from V and 4 from J, leaving 14 bases between them. The CDR3 DNA is TGTGCCTGGAGTTCCCGGGGGGGTGTCACTGAAGCTTTCTTT. It codes for CAWSSRGGVTEAFF. Combining the CDR3 with reference TRBV30 and TRBJ1-1 gives the whole variable domain SQTIHQWPATLVQPVGSPLSLECTVEGTSNPNLYWYRQAAGRGLQLLFYSVGIGQISSEVPQNLSASRPQDRQFILSSKKLLLSDSGFYLCAWSSRGGVTEAFFGQGTRLTVV.

This chain links TRBV20-1 with TRBJ2-7; D might be TRBD2 (6 bases). The germline CDR1 and CDR2 sequences are DFQATT and SNEGSKA (reference sequence). The ends were cut back, 1 base at V and 7 bases at J, with 8 bases in the middle. The CDR3 sequence is 11 residues long. CDR3 region: CSARARGEQYF. DNA for the CDR3: TGCAGTGCTAGAGCCCGGGGGGAGCAGTACTTC.

The chain links TRBV7-9 to TRBJ1-5; 10 bases are shared with TRBD1. The ends lost 5 bases at V and 5 bases at J; junction bases unmatched: 3. CDR3 size: 14 residues. The germline V gene encodes CDR1 SEHNR and CDR2 FQNEAQ (reference sequence). CDR3 loop: CASSGGQGYQPQHF. The CDR3, as DNA: TGTGCCAGCAGCGGGGGACAGGGGTATCAGCCCCAGCATTTT.

This chain joins TRBV7-2 and TRBJ1-2; D not certain. Germline lookup yields CDR1 SGHTA and CDR2 FQGNSA. V lost 1 base, J lost 10 bases, and 10 bases lay in between. The CDR3 covers 12 residues. CDR3 sequence reads: CASSLVDISYTF. The CDR3 bases are TGTGCCAGCAGCTTAGTCGACATCTCCTACACCTTC.

V gene TRBV19 combines with J gene TRBJ2-6; perhaps TRBD2 as D (5 bases). With 3 bases removed from V and 0 bases from J, the gap between germline ends came to 6 bases. The CDR3 has 15 amino acids. CDR1 and CDR2 (germline): LNHDA, SQIVND (reference sequence). The DNA of the CDR3 is TGTGCCAGTAGTATGGGGAGCTCTGGGGCCAACGTCCTGACTTTC. The encoded protein is CASSMGSSGANVLTF.

The chain recombines TRBV7-6 with TRBJ2-7; unclear D gene. From germline, CDR1 is SGHVS and CDR2 FNYEAQ. The CDR3 sequence is 14 residues long. V shed 1 base and J shed 6 bases, with 13 bases lying between them. For the CDR3, the DNA is TGTGCCAGCAGCTTAGGTTTCGGAGACGGCGAGCAGTACTTC. It encodes CASSLGFGDGEQYF.

The chain combines TRBV7-2 with TRBJ1-2; D is undetermined. The length of the CDR3 is 13 residues. The germline gives CDR1 SGHTA, CDR2 FQGNSA. The V and J ends lost 5 bases and 0 bases respectively, with 7 bases between them. The CDR3 DNA follows: TGTGCCAGCAGCGTACAAGCTAACTATGGCTACACCTTC. Its translation is CASSVQANYGYTF.

The chain has TRBV28 and TRBJ2-2; 9 bases align to TRBD1. This CDR3 spans 16 amino acids. With 5 bases clipped from V and 7 bases from J, the junction kept 11 bases outside the gene matches. In germline, CDR1 is MDHEN, CDR2 SYDVKM. CDR3 amino acids: CASSPSQGALSGELFF. The CDR3, as DNA: TGTGCCAGCAGTCCCTCACAGGGGGCGTTGAGCGGGGAGCTGTTTTTT.

The V and J genes are TRBV13 and TRBJ2-3; the D is unclear. V shed 1 base and J shed 6 bases, with 14 bases lying between them. Germline V gene lookup returns CDR1 PRHDT and CDR2 FYEKMQ (reference sequence). The CDR3 spans 15 residues. In DNA form, the CDR3 reads TGTGCCAGCAGCTTAGCCCCCCGGGCGGTCGATACGCAGTATTTT. Translated, it gives CASSLAPRAVDTQYF.

The J gene is TRBJ2-3, the V gene TRBV27, with D perhaps matching TRBD1 or TRBD2 (6 bases each). There are 18 residues in the CDR3. In germline, CDR1 is MNHEY, CDR2 SMNVEV (reference sequence). V was clipped by 3 bases and J by 2 bases, with 21 bases between them. The CDR3 nucleotides read TGTGCCAGCAGTTTTAGTGCGTGGAAGGGGGGAGTCACAGATACGCAGTATTTT. Its protein product is CASSFSAWKGGVTDTQYF.

The rearrangement joins TRBV2 to TRBJ1-2; 7 nucleotides match TRBD1. The junction had 5 bases not matched to a gene; V was cut back by 10 bases and J by 3 bases. Germline V CDR1 and CDR2: SNHLY, FYNNEI. The CDR3 contains 12 residues. This chain's CDR3 is CATVDRDYGYTF. DNA for the CDR3: TGTGCCACCGTTGACAGGGACTATGGCTACACCTTC.

The chain couples TRBV7-2 to TRBJ1-2; D is possibly TRBD1 (5 bases). CDR1 and CDR2 (germline): SGHTA, FQGNSA. This CDR3 has 14 residues. Deletions cut 2 bases from V and 3 bases from J, with 10 bases between. In DNA, the CDR3 is TGTGCCAGCAGCTTAATACAGGATTACTATGGCTACACCTTC. Its protein product is CASSLIQDYYGYTF.

This clone was observed a handful of times. V is TRBV5-4 and J is TRBJ1-2; possibly TRBD1 for D (5 bases). CDR3 length equals 13 residues. In germline, CDR1 is SGHNT, CDR2 YYREEE (reference sequence). V gave up 7 bases and J gave up 2 bases, with 12 bases separating them. The CDR3 coding sequence is TGTGCCAGCCACACGACAGCAAACTATGGCTACACCTTC. Its translation: CASHTTANYGYTF.

The J gene is TRBJ1-1, the V gene TRBV5-1; D may be TRBD1 (5 bases). Germline assignment: CDR1 SGHRS and CDR2 YFSETQ. V shed 3 bases and J shed 0 bases, with 18 bases lying between them. The CDR3 contains 17 residues. The chain's CDR3 is CASSSSGTGTVNTEAFF. The CDR3 DNA is TGCGCCAGCAGCTCGAGCGGAACCGGGACGGTGAACACTGAAGCTTTCTTT.

The chain combines TRBV6-5 with TRBJ1-5, with 7 bases that match TRBD1. V lost 6 bases and J lost 6; bases outside the gene matches: 11. CDR3 length equals 15 residues. Germline CDR1 MNHEY, CDR2 SVGAGI. CDR3 bases: TGTGCCAGCAGGGTGAGAGGGGGCTCGAGTCAGCCCCAGCATTTT. Translating gives CASRVRGGSSQPQHF.

The J gene is TRBJ2-3, the V gene TRBV7-2, with 11 bases matching TRBD2. The germline V gene has CDR1 SGHTA and CDR2 FQGNSA. This CDR3 comprises 18 residues. J gave up 0 bases and V 0 bases, and 5 bases lay outside the gene matches. CDR3 nucleotide sequence: TGTGCCAGCAGCTTAGCAGGGACTAGCGGACTTAGCACAGATACGCAGTATTTT. It specifies CASSLAGTSGLSTDTQYF.

This sequence joins TRBV4-2 and TRBJ2-7, with D possibly matching TRBD2 (6 bases). The length of the CDR3 is 14 residues. Trimming cost V 1 base and J 0 bases, with 7 bases left between them. Germline V gene lookup returns CDR1 LGHNA and CDR2 YNFKEQ. CDR3 DNA: TGTGCCAGCAGCCAAGGACTAGACTCCTACGAGCAGTACTTC. Its translation: CASSQGLDSYEQYF.